The clone carrying this T cell receptor (beta chain) was detected ten times or more. What it recognizes is unknown. Samples came from axillary lymph nodes draining the breast cancer. The J segment lost 5 bases and the V segment lost 4 bases, leaving 5 bases of the junction unmatched. The germline V gene has CDR1 SGHRS and CDR2 YFSETQ. This CDR3 has 14 amino acids. TCRdb passed the multiplex PCR reads through MiXCR, listing each CDR3 protein once. The sample lists approximately 100,000 distinct CDR3 sequences; approximately 28% were seen once. This record belongs to a study of breast tumors, draining lymph nodes, adjacent tissues. Notes on the study in general: Data only fit, rather than demonstrated, lymph node origin of most tumor T cells.

The origin of this receptor is a female donor with breast cancer. Some clones in this sample may be carry-over from other donors' samples. Sequencing was performed on axillary lymph node tissue. This sequence joins TRBV5-1 and TRBJ2-1, with 8 positions matching TRBD1. CDR3 protein: CASSVGQGHNEQFF. CDR3 bases: TGCGCCAGCAGCGTTGGACAGGGCCACAATGAGCAGTTCTTC.